This T cell receptor beta chain was recorded in a study of blood T cells in healthy people across ages. This CDR3 region has 14 residues. CDR1 and CDR2 from the germline V gene are SQVTM and ANQGSEA. Together with a sample-barcoded 5' primer, a J-beta primer mix was included in a second PCR lasting about 6 to 11 cycles. MiXCR, applied by TCRdb to the 5' RACE reads, yields one record per CDR3 protein. Counted here are some 1.7 million distinct CDR3 sequences, roughly 28% occurring once; the ten biggest clones make up about 7.7%. Sample: blood. J is TRBJ2-2 and V is TRBV29-1, with D possibly being TRBD2 (6 bases). This receptor was obtained from a woman in her 30s in good health. The CDR3 DNA reads TGCAACGTCGGGGGTCCGGGACTCCAGGACCGGCCGTTTTTT. This sequence encodes CNVGGPGLQDRPFF.